Shown below are 18 T cell receptor beta chains from a single sample sequenced in a study of CD8+ T cells in alopecia areata. Once RNA had been extracted, it was reverse transcribed into cDNA to act as the sequencing template. The repertoire was sequenced with immunoSEQ multiplex PCR; TCRdb's copy has only in-frame clones and lacks some. The record shows 290,000 or so clones for this sample, with no singletons present. Separation of pooled cutaneous lymph node cells was by sorting with CD4, CD8alpha, NKG2D, NKG2ACE and other markers. Sequencing input: CD4+ T cells sorted from a lymph node. The receptors shown here come from a C3H/HeJ mouse with alopecia areata. As its MHC haplotype, the strain has H2-k.

Concerning this clone itself: Genes here carry mouse names. Coverage ceases 3 residues before the CDR3 finishes, and the germline J gene fills in the end. The same CDR3 is also encoded by other DNA sequences in this sample. V gene TRBV5 combines with J gene TRBJ1-6; D not certain. TRBJ1-6 is an ORF, and what it does is uncertain. The CDR3 sequence is 13 residues long. The germline V gene encodes CDR1 LGHNA and CDR2 YNLKQL (reference sequence). The ends were cut back, 3 bases at V and 4 bases at J, with 4 bases in the middle. CDR3 DNA (partial): TGTGCCAGCAGCCACAGGTATAATTCGCCC. Its protein product is CASSHRYNSP. Given in full, the CDR3 is CASSHRYNSPLYF.

On this clone: The gene names given are mouse names. With the read ending 4 residues before the CDR3 end, the germline J gene is used to fill in that end. The V call is TRBV1, the J call TRBJ2-5; TRBD2 agrees at 10 bases. Trimming removed 4 bases from V and 1 base from J; junction bases left unmatched: 2. The germline gives CDR1 NSQYPW, CDR2 LRSPGD (reference sequence). The CDR3 is made up of 15 amino acids. The part of the CDR3 DNA that was read is TGCACCTGCAGTGTTGGGACTGGGGACCAAGAC. Translating gives CTCSVGTGDQD. The CDR3 reads in full as CTCSVGTGDQDTQYF.

Ten or more counts support this clone. The gene symbols are mouse symbols. The read halts 4 residues ahead of the CDR3 end, with the missing end drawn from the germline J gene. The rearrangement uses TRBV17 and TRBJ2-5, with D maybe TRBD1 (7 bases). Trimming left V 0 bases short and J 2 bases short, with 12 bases between. This CDR3 is built from 16 residues. The V gene's germline CDR1 is MNHDT and CDR2 YYDKIL. The DNA read from the CDR3 is TGTGCTAGCAGTAGAGATCAGAGGGGGCGCCAAGAC. Amino acid sequence: CASSRDQRGRQD. In full, the CDR3 reads CASSRDQRGRQDTQYF. Using reference TRBV17 and TRBJ2-5 for the parts outside the CDR3, the full variable domain is DTTVKQNPRYKLARVGKPVNLICSQTMNHDTMYWYQKKPNQAPKLLLFYYDKILNREADTFEKFQSSRPNNSFCSLYIGSAGLEYSAMYLCASSRDQRGRQDTQYFGPGTRLLVL.

In the case of this clone: Genes here carry mouse names. CDR3 bases read: TGTGCTAGCAGTAGAGAGGGGGGTTAT. This translates into CASSREGGY. The full CDR3 is CASSREGGYEQYF. The chain uses TRBV17 and TRBJ2-7; the D gene is possibly TRBD2 (6 bases). Read coverage stops 4 residues before the CDR3 terminus; the germline J gene supplies the remainder. The CDR3 is 13 residues long. Germline V gene lookup returns CDR1 MNHDT and CDR2 YYDKIL.

This clone was observed a few times. Mouse germline and gene names are used. The CDR3 end falls 4 residues outside the read, so it is completed with the germline J gene. The chain recombines TRBV19 with TRBJ2-7, with 7 bases identical to TRBD2. In germline, CDR1 is FNHDT, CDR2 SITEND (reference sequence). The CDR3 totals 14 residues. The CDR3 sequence: CASSIRGGYYEQYF. CDR3 bases read: TGTGCCAGCAGTATACGGGGGGGTTATTAT.

To note about this clone: The gene names given are mouse names. Additional DNA sequences in this sample encode the identical CDR3. The CDR3 sequence is CAWSLGRGQDTQYF. CDR3 DNA (partial): TGTGCCTGGAGTCTAGGCAGGGGGCAAGAC. The V and J genes are TRBV31 and TRBJ2-5; 7 bases match TRBD1. Sequencing ends 4 residues short of the CDR3 end; the germline J gene provides the rest. The germline V gene encodes CDR1 GKSSPN and CDR2 SITVG. Trimming took 0 bases from V and 3 from J; bases not matched to a gene: 3. The CDR3 is 14 residues long.

With respect to this clone: Gene names and germline refer to mouse. Read sequence stops 4 residues before the CDR3 end, and the germline J gene provides the missing end. V and J are TRBV13-1 and TRBJ2-5; 12 bases are shared with TRBD2. This CDR3 spans 15 amino acids. CDR1 is NSHNY and CDR2 is SYGAGN in the germline V gene. CDR3 sequence reads: CASSRLGGRRDTQYF. CDR3 bases read: TGTGCCAGCAGCCGACTGGGGGGGCGCCGGGAC.

To note about this clone: Gene names refer to mouse genes. The CDR3 end falls 4 residues outside the read, so it is completed with the germline J gene. This chain uses TRBV5 with TRBJ2-5, with TRBD1 matching over 9 bases. With V trimmed by 4 bases and J by 3 bases, 5 bases remained unmatched. Germline V gene sequence: CDR1 LGHNA, CDR2 YNLKQL (reference sequence). This CDR3 has 15 amino acids. CDR3 protein: CASSPTGGEQDTQYF. The sequenced CDR3 bases are TGTGCCAGCAGCCCCACAGGGGGCGAGCAAGAC.

This clone has ten or more counts. The listed genes are named as in mouse. The read comes to an end 4 residues before the CDR3 does, leaving the germline J gene to fill in the end. V usage is TRBV17 and J usage is TRBJ1-1; D is unresolved. Germline-derived CDR1 and CDR2 are MNHDT and YYDKIL. This CDR3 spans 12 amino acids. V lost 3 bases and J lost 1, with 3 bases in between. The CDR3 bases that were read are TGTGCTAGCAGTAGCCAAAACACA. Translated: CASSSQNT. The full CDR3 sequence reads CASSSQNTEVFF. Drawing the rest from reference TRBV17 and TRBJ1-1, the complete variable domain is DTTVKQNPRYKLARVGKPVNLICSQTMNHDTMYWYQKKPNQAPKLLLFYYDKILNREADTFEKFQSSRPNNSFCSLYIGSAGLEYSAMYLCASSSQNTEVFFGKGTRLTVV.

As for this clone: Gene names and germline match the mouse. The sample has other DNA sequences that encode this CDR3 too. CDR3 bases read: TGTGCCAGCGGTGATGCTACTGGGGGGGGTGCT. This sequence encodes CASGDATGGGA. The entire CDR3 sequence reads CASGDATGGGAEQFF. This chain uses TRBV13-2 with TRBJ2-1; 10 bases are shared with TRBD2. The DNA ends 4 residues before the CDR3 does, and the rest of the CDR3 is filled in from the germline J gene. The CDR3 is 15 amino acids. V shed 0 bases and J 6 bases; nucleotides not matched to a gene: 3. Per germline, CDR1 NNHNN and CDR2 SYGAGS (reference sequence).

About this clone: Gene labels here are mouse ones. The sequenced fragment ends 3 residues before the CDR3 boundary, so the rest is inferred from the germline J gene. This chain connects TRBV19 to TRBJ1-6; 9 bases match TRBD1. TRBJ1-6 is an open reading frame, and its role is uncertain. J was trimmed by 7 bases and V by 7 bases; bases with no gene match: 9. The CDR3 has 15 amino acids. Germline assignment: CDR1 FNHDT and CDR2 SITEND (reference sequence). The CDR3 protein is CASDPRQGGNSPLYF. The sequenced part of the CDR3 DNA is TGTGCCAGCGATCCTCGACAGGGGGGGAATTCGCCC.

This clone appeared a few times. These gene names are mouse names. The read stops 4 residues short of the end of the CDR3; the missing end is completed from the germline J gene. The chain carries TRBV31 and TRBJ2-5, with 8 bases aligning to TRBD2. This CDR3 spans 14 amino acids. Germline CDR1 and CDR2: GKSSPN and SITVG. This CDR3 reads CAWSLRWGDDTQYF. CDR3 bases read: TGTGCCTGGAGTCTACGCTGGGGGGACGAC. The variable domain in full, with the rest retrieved from reference TRBV31 and TRBJ2-5, is AQTIHQWPVAEIKAVGSPLSLGCTIKGKSSPNLYWYWQATGGTLQQLFYSITVGQVESVVQLNLSASRPKDDQFILSTEKLLLSHSGFYLCAWSLRWGDDTQYFGPGTRLLVL.

Comment on this clone: Genes and germline come from the mouse. The CDR3 extends 4 residues past the end of the read, so its final part is completed from the germline J gene. The V call is TRBV13-1, the J call TRBJ1-1, with D perhaps matching TRBD1 (6 bases). The CDR3 runs 13 residues. Germline CDR1 is NSHNY and CDR2 is SYGAGN. The covered CDR3 bases are TGTGCCAGCAGTGATTACAGGGCTACA. This codes for CASSDYRAT. The whole CDR3 is CASSDYRATEVFF.

Worth noting for this clone: Gene names are the mouse ones. Partial CDR3 DNA: TGTGCCTGGAGCCATACAGGGGGGAACTCC. Amino acid sequence: CAWSHTGGNS. The whole CDR3 protein reads CAWSHTGGNSDYTF. The chain joins TRBV31 to TRBJ1-2; 8 nucleotides line up with TRBD1. The CDR3 end lies 4 residues beyond the end of the read and is filled in from the germline J gene. V was pared by 3 bases and J by 2 bases, with 5 bases of the junction left unmatched. Germline CDR1 reads GKSSPN; CDR2 reads SITVG. The CDR3 is made up of 14 amino acids.

With regard to this clone: Gene labels here are mouse ones. The DNA ends 4 residues before the CDR3 does, and the rest of the CDR3 is filled in from the germline J gene. Other DNA sequences within the sample encode an identical CDR3. The rearrangement joins TRBV19 to TRBJ1-1; TRBD1 aligns across 7 bases. The CDR3 contains 15 residues. The junction had 2 bases not matched to a gene; V was cut back by 0 bases and J by 0 bases. Germline V gene data show CDR1 as FNHDT and CDR2 as SITEND (reference sequence). CDR3 sequence reads: CASSIGQGANTEVFF. Partial CDR3 DNA: TGTGCCAGCAGTATAGGGCAGGGGGCAAACACA.

To note about this clone: Gene names follow the mouse nomenclature. The sequenced fragment ends 4 residues before the CDR3 boundary, so the rest is inferred from the germline J gene. The chain couples TRBV13-1 to TRBJ1-1; D is perhaps TRBD1 (6 bases). In germline, CDR1 is NSHNY, CDR2 SYGAGN. The germline V and J ends were trimmed by 0 bases and 0 bases, with 12 bases remaining between them. The CDR3 extends over 16 amino acids. The CDR3 DNA, read in part, is TGTGCCAGCAGTGATGCCTACAGGGTTGCAAACACA. Translation gives CASSDAYRVANT. The CDR3 in full is CASSDAYRVANTEVFF.

As concerns this clone: The genes and germline here are from mouse. With the read ending 4 residues before the CDR3 end, the germline J gene is used to fill in that end. Within the sample, other DNA sequences also encode this same CDR3. The rearrangement joins TRBV1 to TRBJ2-7; TRBD2 aligns across 8 bases. The V gene end was trimmed by 1 base and the J gene end by 0 bases; junction bases not matched to a gene: 2. The CDR3 runs 15 residues. The germline V gene has CDR1 NSQYPW and CDR2 LRSPGD (reference sequence). The sequenced part of the CDR3 DNA is TGCACCTGCAGTGCAGGACTGGGGAGCTCCTAT. Its protein product is CTCSAGLGSSY. In full, the CDR3 is CTCSAGLGSSYEQYF.

Notes on this clone: The genes and germline here are from mouse. The sequenced part of the CDR3 DNA is TGTGCCAGCAGTGATTTTGGGGGCTAT. Protein: CASSDFGGY. The full CDR3 protein is CASSDFGGYEQYF. The V and J genes are TRBV13-1 and TRBJ2-7, with TRBD2 as a possible D gene (6 bases). With the read ending 4 residues before the CDR3 end, the germline J gene is used to fill in that end. The V end was cut by 1 base, the J end by 3 bases, with 8 bases between. This CDR3 spans 13 amino acids. CDR1 is NSHNY and CDR2 is SYGAGN in the germline V gene.